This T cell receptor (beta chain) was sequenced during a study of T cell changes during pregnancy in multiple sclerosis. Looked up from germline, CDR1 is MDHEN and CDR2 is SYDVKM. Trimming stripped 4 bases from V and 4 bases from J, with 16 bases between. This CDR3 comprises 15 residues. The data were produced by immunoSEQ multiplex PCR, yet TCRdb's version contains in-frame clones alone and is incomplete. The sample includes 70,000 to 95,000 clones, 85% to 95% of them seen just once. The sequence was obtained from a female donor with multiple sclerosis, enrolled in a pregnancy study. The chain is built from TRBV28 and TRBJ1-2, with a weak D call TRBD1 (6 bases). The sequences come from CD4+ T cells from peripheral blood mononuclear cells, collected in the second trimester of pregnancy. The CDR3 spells CASSSPRGQSYGYTF. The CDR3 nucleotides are TGTGCCAGCAGTTCGCCCAGGGGACAAAGCTATGGCTACACCTTC.